A selection of T cell receptor beta chains follows, all from one sample in a study of blood T cell repertoires in COVID-19. The assay was immunoSEQ multiplex PCR, and TCRdb's table has in-frame clones only and misses some. Altogether under 300,000 clones are present, roughly 89% being singletons, with the ten largest covering 0.94%. The sequencing sample was made of peripheral blood. These receptors were obtained from a woman in her thirties or forties who had recovered from COVID-19. Both conserved end residues are part of each CDR3. A D gene is named only where the DNA matches it firmly. Clone size appears in some rows only: once, few, many, or a class for an expanded clone.

clone_size j_call v_call d_call cdr3_aa cdr3_nt
NA TRBJ2-5 TRBV14 NA CASSHPGREKRETQYF TGTGCCAGCAGCCACCCCGGCCGGGAGAAGCGAGAGACCCAGTACTTC
NA TRBJ2-1 TRBV7-3 TRBD2 CASSTGLPTYNEQFF TGTGCCAGCAGCACGGGACTACCCACGTACAATGAGCAGTTCTTC
NA TRBJ2-7 TRBV7-2 TRBD2 CASTRLAGGGSLHEQYF TGTGCCAGCACCCGTCTGGCCGGAGGCGGGAGTTTACACGAGCAGTACTTC
NA TRBJ2-3 TRBV11-2 TRBD2 CASSLLTRGDTDTQYF TGTGCCAGCAGCTTACTGACACGGGGGGACACAGATACGCAGTATTTT
NA TRBJ2-5 TRBV21-1 NA CASSPRGVFGKETQYF TGTGCCAGCAGCCCTCGGGGGGTTTTCGGCAAAGAGACCCAGTACTTC
once TRBJ2-2 TRBV4-1 NA CASSHISGELFF TGCGCCAGCAGCCATATCTCCGGGGAGCTGTTTTTT
NA TRBJ2-1 TRBV7-2 TRBD2 CASRSIIAGGSVEQFF TGTGCCAGCAGGAGTATCATAGCGGGAGGGTCGGTTGAGCAGTTCTTC
NA TRBJ2-1 TRBV20-1 NA CSASPTARVSEQFF TGCAGTGCTAGTCCGACAGCCCGGGTGAGTGAGCAGTTCTTC
NA TRBJ1-4 TRBV6-7 NA CASSRVTNEKLFF TGTGCCAGCAGCCGGGTGACTAATGAAAAACTGTTTTTT
NA TRBJ2-3 TRBV18 TRBD1 CASSLGQGALTDTQYF TGTGCCAGCTCATTAGGACAGGGGGCCTTAACAGATACGCAGTATTTT
NA TRBJ2-7 TRBV3-1/TRBV3-2 NA CASSVLASSSYEQYF TGTGCCAGCAGCGTTCTAGCGAGTAGCTCCTACGAGCAGTACTTC
NA TRBJ1-1 TRBV30 NA CAWSSRTGSTEAFF TGTGCCTGGAGTTCCCGCACAGGGAGCACTGAAGCTTTCTTT
NA TRBJ2-3 TRBV29-1 TRBD1 CSVAETGTTDTQYF TGCAGCGTTGCCGAGACAGGGACCACAGATACGCAGTATTTT
once TRBJ2-1 TRBV7-8 TRBD2 CASSPRLAGVGIGTYNEQFF TGTGCCAGCAGCCCCAGACTAGCGGGAGTCGGGATAGGGACCTACAATGAGCAGTTCTTC
few TRBJ2-5 TRBV2 TRBD2 CASRKREIQETQYF TGTGCCAGCAGGAAGCGGGAGATCCAAGAGACCCAGTACTTC
NA TRBJ2-1 TRBV30 NA CAWTLPGFDEQFF TGTGCCTGGACCTTACCGGGGTTCGATGAGCAGTTCTTC
once TRBJ2-5 TRBV6-1 TRBD2 CASSEDLAESEETQYF TGTGCCAGCAGTGAAGATCTAGCGGAGTCTGAAGAGACCCAGTACTTC
once TRBJ2-4 TRBV23-1 TRBD2 CASSLLAGASVPKNIQYF TGCGCCAGCAGTCTTCTAGCGGGAGCCTCGGTTCCCAAAAACATTCAGTACTTC
NA TRBJ2-2 TRBV9 TRBD2 CASSVDTSGNTGELFF TGTGCCAGCAGCGTAGATACTAGCGGGAACACCGGGGAGCTGTTTTTT
NA TRBJ1-5 TRBV2 NA CASSGWGGGSNQPQHF TGTGCCAGCAGTGGGTGGGGTGGGGGGAGCAATCAGCCCCAGCATTTT
NA TRBJ1-1 TRBV10-3 NA CAIRSPGRTEAFF TGTGCCATCAGAAGCCCGGGTCGGACTGAAGCTTTCTTT
NA TRBJ2-2 TRBV19 TRBD2 CASSGRGGTGELFF TGTGCCAGTAGTGGTCGGGGGGGGACCGGGGAGCTGTTTTTT
NA TRBJ2-1 TRBV6-5 TRBD2 CASSSETSGIYNEQFF TGTGCCAGCAGTTCCGAGACTAGCGGGATTTACAATGAGCAGTTCTTC
NA TRBJ2-7 TRBV4-1 TRBD2 CASSQDGTSGTYEQYF TGCGCCAGCAGCCAAGATGGGACTAGCGGGACCTACGAGCAGTACTTC
NA TRBJ2-5 TRBV7-6 NA CASSLPRQAGETQYF TGTGCCAGCAGCTTACCCAGACAGGCTGGGGAGACCCAGTACTTC
NA TRBJ2-7 TRBV18 TRBD1 CASSLGTASGYEQYF TGTGCCAGCTCACTTGGGACAGCCTCCGGATACGAGCAGTACTTC
once TRBJ1-1 TRBV2 NA CASSEPPPGVSQPFF TGTGCCAGCAGTGAACCTCCTCCGGGGGTGTCCCAACCTTTCTTT
NA TRBJ1-1 TRBV7-9 NA CASSLASTDSEAFF TGTGCCAGCAGCTTAGCCTCGACAGACTCTGAAGCTTTCTTT
NA TRBJ2-1 TRBV7-2 TRBD2 CASSFRLAGGDGYNEQFF TGTGCCAGCAGCTTCCGACTAGCGGGAGGAGACGGTTACAATGAGCAGTTCTTC
few TRBJ1-6 TRBV10-3 NA CAISVEDFSPLHF TGTGCCATCAGTGTAGAAGATTTCTCACCCCTCCACTTT
NA TRBJ2-7 TRBV14 NA CASSRGAVTYEQYF TGTGCCAGCAGCCGGGGCGCGGTTACCTACGAGCAGTACTTC
NA TRBJ1-1 TRBV27 NA CASSLQPGLPREAFF TGTGCCAGCAGTCTCCAACCGGGTCTGCCCCGGGAAGCTTTCTTT
NA TRBJ2-7 TRBV3-1/TRBV3-2 NA CASNLGGGSYEQYF TGTGCCAGCAACCTAGGGGGTGGATCCTACGAGCAGTACTTC
NA TRBJ2-7 TRBV9 TRBD2 CASSPRLSGDPDEQYF TGTGCCAGCAGCCCCAGACTCAGCGGGGATCCGGACGAGCAGTACTTC
NA TRBJ2-2 TRBV2 NA CASSPGMGELFF TGTGCCAGCAGCCCAGGGATGGGGGAGCTGTTTTTT